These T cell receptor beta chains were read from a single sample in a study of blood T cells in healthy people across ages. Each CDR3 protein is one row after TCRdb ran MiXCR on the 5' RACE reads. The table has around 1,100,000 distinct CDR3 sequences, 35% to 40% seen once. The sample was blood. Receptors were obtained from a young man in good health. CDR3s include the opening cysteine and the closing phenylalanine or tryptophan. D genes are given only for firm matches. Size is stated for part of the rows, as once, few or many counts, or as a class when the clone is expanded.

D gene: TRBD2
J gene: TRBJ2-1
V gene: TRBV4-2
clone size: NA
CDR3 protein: CASSQAPLAGAKWHNEQFF
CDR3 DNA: TGTGCCAGCAGCCAAGCCCCACTAGCGGGGGCGAAATGGCACAATGAGCAGTTCTTC

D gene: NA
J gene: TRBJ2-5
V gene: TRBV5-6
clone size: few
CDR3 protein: CASQQGWETQYF
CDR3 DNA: TGTGCCAGCCAACAGGGATGGGAGACCCAGTACTTC

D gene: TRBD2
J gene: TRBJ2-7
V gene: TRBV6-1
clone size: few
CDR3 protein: CASSVGLAGEQYF
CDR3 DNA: TGTGCCAGCAGTGTCGGACTAGCTGGCGAGCAGTACTTC

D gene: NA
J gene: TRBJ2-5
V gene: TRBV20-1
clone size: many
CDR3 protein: CSAREGHRKETQYF
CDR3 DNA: TGCAGTGCTAGAGAGGGGCACCGCAAAGAGACCCAGTACTTC

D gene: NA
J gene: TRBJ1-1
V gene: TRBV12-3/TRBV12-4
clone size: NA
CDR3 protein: CASRVEEEIQEAFF
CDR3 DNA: TGTGCCAGCAGAGTAGAGGAGGAGATTCAAGAAGCTTTCTTT

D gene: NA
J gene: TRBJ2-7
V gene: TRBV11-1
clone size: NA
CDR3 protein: CASSPRTAKQYF
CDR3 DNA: TGTGCCAGCAGCCCACGGACAGCTAAGCAGTACTTC

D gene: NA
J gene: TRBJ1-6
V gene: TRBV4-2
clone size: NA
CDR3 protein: CASSQRTGRGSPLHF
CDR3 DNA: TGTGCCAGCAGCCAAAGGACCGGCCGTGGATCACCCCTCCACTTT

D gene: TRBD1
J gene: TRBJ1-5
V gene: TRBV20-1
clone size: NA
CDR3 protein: CSSTTRTGAGQPQHF
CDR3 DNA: TGCAGTTCCACGACGAGGACAGGAGCAGGACAGCCCCAGCATTTT

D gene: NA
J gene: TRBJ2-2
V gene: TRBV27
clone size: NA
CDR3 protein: CASSLMDPGELFF
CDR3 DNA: TGTGCCAGCAGTTTAATGGATCCCGGGGAGCTGTTTTTT

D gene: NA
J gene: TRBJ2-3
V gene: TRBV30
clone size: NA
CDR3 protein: CAWSVDGLTDTQYF
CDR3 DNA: TGTGCCTGGAGTGTTGACGGTCTCACAGATACGCAGTATTTT

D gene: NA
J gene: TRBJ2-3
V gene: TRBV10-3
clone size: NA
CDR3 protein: CAIKRVAATDTQYF
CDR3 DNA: TGTGCCATCAAGCGGGTAGCGGCCACAGATACGCAGTATTTT

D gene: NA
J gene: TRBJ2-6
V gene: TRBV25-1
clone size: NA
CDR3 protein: CASSEVQPSPLSGANVLTF
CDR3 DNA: TGTGCCAGCAGTGAAGTTCAGCCTTCCCCCCTCTCTGGGGCCAACGTCCTGACTTTC

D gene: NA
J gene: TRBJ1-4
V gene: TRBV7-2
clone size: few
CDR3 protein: CASSYGRYNEKLFF
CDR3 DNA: TGTGCCAGCAGCTACGGACGGTATAATGAAAAACTGTTTTTT

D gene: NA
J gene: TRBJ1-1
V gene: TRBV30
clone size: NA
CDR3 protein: CAWSVMGTEAFF
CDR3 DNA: TGTGCCTGGAGTGTAATGGGGACTGAAGCTTTCTTT

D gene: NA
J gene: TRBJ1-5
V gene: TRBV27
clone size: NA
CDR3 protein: CASSHREGNQPQHF
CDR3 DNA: TGTGCCAGTAGTCACAGGGAGGGCAATCAGCCCCAGCATTTT

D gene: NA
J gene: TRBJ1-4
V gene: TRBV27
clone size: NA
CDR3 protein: CASSLSITGNEKLFF
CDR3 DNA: TGTGCCAGCAGTTTATCGATCACAGGGAATGAAAAACTGTTTTTT

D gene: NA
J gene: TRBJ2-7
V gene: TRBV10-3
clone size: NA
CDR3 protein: CAISEGSSYEQYF
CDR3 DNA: TGTGCCATCAGTGAGGGCAGCTCCTACGAGCAGTACTTC

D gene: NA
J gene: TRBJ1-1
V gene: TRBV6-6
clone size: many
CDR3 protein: CASSSHGPKSEAFF
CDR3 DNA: TGTGCCAGCAGTTCCCACGGTCCCAAGTCTGAAGCTTTCTTT

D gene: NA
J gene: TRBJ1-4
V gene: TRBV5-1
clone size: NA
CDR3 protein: CASSIGGGTGTNEKLFF
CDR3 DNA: TGCGCCAGCAGCATTGGGGGGGGAACGGGAACTAATGAAAAACTGTTTTTT

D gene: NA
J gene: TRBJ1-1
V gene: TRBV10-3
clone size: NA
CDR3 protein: CAISAGLNTEAFF
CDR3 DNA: TGTGCCATCAGTGCAGGGCTGAACACTGAAGCTTTCTTT

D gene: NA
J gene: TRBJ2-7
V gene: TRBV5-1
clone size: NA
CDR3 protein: CASSVAGQTYEQYF
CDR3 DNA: TGCGCCAGCAGCGTGGCCGGACAGACCTACGAGCAGTACTTC

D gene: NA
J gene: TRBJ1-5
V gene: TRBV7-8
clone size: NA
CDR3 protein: CASSLGRGHQTNQPQHF
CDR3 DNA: TGTGCCAGCAGCCTTGGCCGGGGACACCAGACGAATCAGCCCCAGCATTTT